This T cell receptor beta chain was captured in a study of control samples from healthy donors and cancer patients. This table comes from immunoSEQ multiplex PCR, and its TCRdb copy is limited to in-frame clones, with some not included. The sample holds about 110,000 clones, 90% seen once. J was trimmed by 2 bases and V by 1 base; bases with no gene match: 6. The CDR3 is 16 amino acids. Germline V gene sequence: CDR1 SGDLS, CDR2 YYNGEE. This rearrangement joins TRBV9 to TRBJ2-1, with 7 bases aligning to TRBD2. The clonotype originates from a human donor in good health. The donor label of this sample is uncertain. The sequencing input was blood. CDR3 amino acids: CASSVFSGSTYNEQFF. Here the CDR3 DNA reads TGTGCCAGCAGCGTATTTAGCGGGTCCACCTACAATGAGCAGTTCTTC.